A selection of T cell receptor beta chains follows, all from one sample in a study of shared clonotypes between healthy human individuals. TCRdb keeps only in-frame clones here, not all; method: immunoSEQ multiplex PCR. The data show around 1.9 million clones, approximately 94% seen once. The sequencing input was naive CD8+ T cells from PBMCs. The source is a man aged 18-30 years in good health. Some clones in this sample may be carry-over from other donors' samples. The CDR3 runs from the conserved cysteine through the conserved F or W. A D gene is named only where the DNA matches it firmly. Not every row has a clone size; where given, it reads once, few, many or a size class.

>TRBJ1-2|once|NA|TRBV4-1
TGCGCCAGCAGCCAACACAGCGGGGTCCCAGATGGCTACACCTTC
CASSQHSGVPDGYTF
>TRBJ2-7|once|TRBD1|TRBV2
TGTGCCAGCAGTGACCCGGGACAGGGTCTCCACGAGCAGTACTTC
CASSDPGQGLHEQYF
>TRBJ2-7|NA|NA|TRBV28
TGTGCCAGCAGTTCCGTGGGGGAGGCCTACGAGCAGTACTTC
CASSSVGEAYEQYF
>TRBJ2-7|NA|TRBD2|TRBV28
TGTGCCAGCAGCCTGGCCATTAGCGGGCTCCCCTACGAGCAGTACTTC
CASSLAISGLPYEQYF
>TRBJ1-4|NA|TRBD1|TRBV10-3
TGTGCCATCAGTCCATCAACAGGGGCGCTCGGGGAAAAACTGTTTTTT
CAISPSTGALGEKLFF
>TRBJ2-2|NA|NA|TRBV7-9
TGTGCCAGCAGCCCAAAGGAGGGTAACACCGGGGAGCTGTTTTTT
CASSPKEGNTGELFF
>TRBJ2-5|NA|TRBD2|TRBV28
TGTGCCAGCAGTATGCTAGCGGGAGTGGAGACCCAGTACTTC
CASSMLAGVETQYF
>TRBJ2-7|NA|NA|TRBV7-9
TGTGCCAGCAGCTCTATCCTTCATCCCGGGGAGCAGTACTTC
CASSSILHPGEQYF
>TRBJ2-1|NA|TRBD2|TRBV29-1
TGCAGCGTTGTTCGGCGGGAGGCTGAGCAGTTCTTC
CSVVRREAEQFF
>TRBJ1-2|NA|TRBD1|TRBV7-9
TGTGCCAGCAGCTTAGAGGGAGGGGGCGCGGTCTATGGCTACACCTTC
CASSLEGGGAVYGYTF
>TRBJ2-3|NA|NA|TRBV9
TGTGCCAGCAGCGATAGGTATGGGACAGATACGCAGTATTTT
CASSDRYGTDTQYF
>TRBJ2-5|NA|NA|TRBV9
TGTGCCAGCAGCGTCACTCAGAGGGATGAGACCCAGTACTTC
CASSVTQRDETQYF
>TRBJ2-5|once|TRBD2|TRBV12-5
TGTGCTAGTGGCCGACTAGCGGGAGGTCTGCAAGAGACCCAGTACTTC
CASGRLAGGLQETQYF
>TRBJ1-5|NA|NA|TRBV27
TGTGCCAGCAGTTTAAGCCAGGGAGATAGCAATCAGCCCCAGCATTTT
CASSLSQGDSNQPQHF
>TRBJ1-2|few|NA|TRBV29-1
TGCAGCGTTGAAATCGGCGGTGGCTACACCTTC
CSVEIGGGYTF
>TRBJ1-3|NA|NA|TRBV7-3
TGTGCCAGCAGCTTAGATGAGGGCTCTGGAAACACCATATATTTT
CASSLDEGSGNTIYF
>TRBJ2-1|once|TRBD2|TRBV28
TGTGCCACCCTTGTTGGTCCGCGGACTAGCGGCAATGAGCAGTTCTTC
CATLVGPRTSGNEQFF
>TRBJ2-1|NA|NA|TRBV29-1
TGCAGCGTTGAAGGGGGGGATTCCCTTTACAATGAGCAGTTCTTC
CSVEGGDSLYNEQFF
>TRBJ2-5|NA|TRBD2|TRBV10-3
TGTGCCATCAGTGATCTAGCGGGAGGACGGGAGACCCAGTACTTC
CAISDLAGGRETQYF
>TRBJ1-2|NA|NA|TRBV4-2
TGTGCCAGCAGCCAAAAGAACAGGGAATTTGGCTACACCTTC
CASSQKNREFGYTF
>TRBJ1-1|NA|NA|TRBV21-1
TGTGCCAGCAGCAAACAGGGGATGAACACTGAAGCTTTCTTT
CASSKQGMNTEAFF
>TRBJ1-4|NA|NA|TRBV28
TGTGCCAGCAGTTTTCGCGAAAAACTGTTTTTT
CASSFREKLFF
>TRBJ2-1|once|TRBD2|TRBV28
TGTGCCAGCAGTTTGTACCGGGGGGGAAGACTCTACAATGAGCAGTTCTTC
CASSLYRGGRLYNEQFF
>TRBJ2-7|NA|TRBD2|TRBV27
TGTGCCAGCAGTCCCCTTTTACTAGCGGGAGTCGACGAGCAGTACTTC
CASSPLLLAGVDEQYF
>TRBJ2-7|NA|NA|TRBV29-1
TGCAGCGTTGAAGATCCCCGGAGCTCCTACGAGCAGTACTTC
CSVEDPRSSYEQYF
>TRBJ2-7|NA|NA|TRBV9
TGTGCCAGCAGCCCGGGACCCCCTTACGAGCAGTACTTC
CASSPGPPYEQYF
>TRBJ2-5|NA|NA|TRBV27
TGTGCCAGCAGACCTCTCGACCCCAACCAAGAGACCCAGTACTTC
CASRPLDPNQETQYF